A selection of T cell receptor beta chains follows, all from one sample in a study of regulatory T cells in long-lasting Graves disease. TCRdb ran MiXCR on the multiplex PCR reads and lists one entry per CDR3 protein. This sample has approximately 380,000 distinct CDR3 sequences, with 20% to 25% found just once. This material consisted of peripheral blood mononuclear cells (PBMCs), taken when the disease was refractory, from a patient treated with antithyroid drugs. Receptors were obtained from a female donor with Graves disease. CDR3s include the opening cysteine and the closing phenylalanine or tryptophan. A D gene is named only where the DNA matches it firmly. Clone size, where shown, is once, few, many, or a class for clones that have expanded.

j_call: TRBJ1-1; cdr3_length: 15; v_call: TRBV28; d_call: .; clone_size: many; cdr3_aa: CASNLLWTTNTEAFF; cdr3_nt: TGTGCCAGCAACCTCCTTTGGACCACGAACACTGAAGCTTTCTTT
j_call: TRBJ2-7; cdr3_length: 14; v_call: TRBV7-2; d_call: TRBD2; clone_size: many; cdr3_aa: CASSSSGGPYEQYF; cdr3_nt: TGTGCCAGCAGCTCTAGCGGGGGACCCTACGAGCAGTACTTC
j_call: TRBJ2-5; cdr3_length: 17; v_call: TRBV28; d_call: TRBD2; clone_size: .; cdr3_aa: CASSTLVSGRIQETQYF; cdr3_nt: TGTGCCAGCAGTACTCTAGTTAGCGGGAGGATTCAAGAGACCCAGTACTTC
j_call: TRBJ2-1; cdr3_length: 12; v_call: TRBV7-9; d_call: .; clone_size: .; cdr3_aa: CASSFPGGEQFF; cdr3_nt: TGTGCCAGCAGCTTCCCTGGGGGGGAGCAGTTCTTC
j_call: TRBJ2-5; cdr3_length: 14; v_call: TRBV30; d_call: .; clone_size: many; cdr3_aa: CAWSLEGQRETQYF; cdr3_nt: TGTGCCTGGAGTTTAGAGGGGCAGAGGGAGACCCAGTACTTC
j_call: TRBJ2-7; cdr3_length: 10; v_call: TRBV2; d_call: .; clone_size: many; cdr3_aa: CASRLVEQYF; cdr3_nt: TGTGCCAGCAGATTGGTGGAGCAGTACTTC
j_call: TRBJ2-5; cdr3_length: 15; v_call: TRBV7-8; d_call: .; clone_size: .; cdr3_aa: CASKETSGNQETQYF; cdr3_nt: TGTGCCAGCAAAGAGACTTCAGGGAACCAAGAGACCCAGTACTTC
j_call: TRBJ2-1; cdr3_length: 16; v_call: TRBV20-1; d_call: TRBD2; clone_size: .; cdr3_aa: CSARDDGREGPNEQFF; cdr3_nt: TGCAGTGCTAGAGATGATGGGCGGGAGGGCCCAAATGAGCAGTTCTTC
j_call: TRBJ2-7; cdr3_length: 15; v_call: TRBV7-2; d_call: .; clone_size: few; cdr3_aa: CASSSPGLSTYEQYF; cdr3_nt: TGTGCCAGCAGCTCACCGGGACTCTCTACCTACGAGCAGTACTTC
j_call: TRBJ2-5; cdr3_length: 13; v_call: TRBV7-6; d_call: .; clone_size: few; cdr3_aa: CASSPTTQETQYF; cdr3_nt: TGTGCCAGCAGCCCCACAACTCAAGAGACCCAGTACTTC
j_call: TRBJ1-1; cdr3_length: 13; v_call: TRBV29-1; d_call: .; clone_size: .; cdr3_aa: CSVRGRGNTEAFF; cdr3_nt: TGCAGCGTCCGGGGTAGGGGGAACACTGAAGCTTTCTTT
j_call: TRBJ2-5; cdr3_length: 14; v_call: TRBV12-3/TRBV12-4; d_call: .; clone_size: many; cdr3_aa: CASSLGAGRETQYF; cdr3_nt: TGTGCCAGCAGCTTAGGCGCGGGAAGGGAGACCCAGTACTTC
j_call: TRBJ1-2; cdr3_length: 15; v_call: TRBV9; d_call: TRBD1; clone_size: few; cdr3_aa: CASSVGFGTGGGYTF; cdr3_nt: TGTGCCAGCAGCGTGGGGTTCGGGACAGGGGGCGGCTACACCTTC
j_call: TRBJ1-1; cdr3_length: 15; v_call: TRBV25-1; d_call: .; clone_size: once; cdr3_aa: CASRIAEGSGTEAFF; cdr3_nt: TGTGCCAGCAGAATTGCAGAGGGATCAGGCACTGAAGCTTTCTTT
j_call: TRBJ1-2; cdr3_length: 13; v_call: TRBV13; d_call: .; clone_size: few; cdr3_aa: CASSQDSPYGYTF; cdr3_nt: TGTGCCAGCAGCCAAGACAGTCCCTATGGCTACACCTTC
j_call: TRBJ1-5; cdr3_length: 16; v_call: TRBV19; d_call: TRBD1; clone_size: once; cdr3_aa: CASSQPTGYSNQPQHF; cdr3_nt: TGTGCCAGTAGTCAACCGACAGGGTATAGCAATCAGCCCCAGCATTTT
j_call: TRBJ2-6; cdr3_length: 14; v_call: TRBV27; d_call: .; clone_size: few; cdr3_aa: CASRSFSGANVLTF; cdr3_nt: TGTGCCAGCAGGTCCTTCTCTGGGGCCAACGTCCTGACTTTC
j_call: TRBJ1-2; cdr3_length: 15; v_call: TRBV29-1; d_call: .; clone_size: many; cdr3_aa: CSVEDRAAGGYGYTF; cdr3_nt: TGCAGCGTTGAAGATCGGGCGGCTGGGGGCTATGGCTACACCTTC
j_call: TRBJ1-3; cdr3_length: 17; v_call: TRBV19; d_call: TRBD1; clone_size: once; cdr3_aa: CASSFRDRGYSGNTIYF; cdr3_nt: TGTGCCAGTAGTTTCCGGGACAGGGGTTACTCTGGAAACACCATATATTTT
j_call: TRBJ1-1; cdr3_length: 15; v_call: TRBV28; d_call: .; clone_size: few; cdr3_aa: CASSPTSPGGTEAFF; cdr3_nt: TGTGCCAGCAGTCCTACTTCCCCGGGGGGCACTGAAGCTTTCTTT
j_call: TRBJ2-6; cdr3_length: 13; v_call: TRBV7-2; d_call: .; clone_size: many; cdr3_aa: CASSSSGANVLTF; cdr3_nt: TGTGCCAGCAGCAGCTCTGGGGCCAACGTCCTGACTTTC
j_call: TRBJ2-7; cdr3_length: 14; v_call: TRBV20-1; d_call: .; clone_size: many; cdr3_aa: CSARTYAIPYEQYF; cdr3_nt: TGCAGTGCGAGGACTTACGCTATTCCCTACGAGCAGTACTTC
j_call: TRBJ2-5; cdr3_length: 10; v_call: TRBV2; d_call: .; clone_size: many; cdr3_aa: CAVGEETQYF; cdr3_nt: TGTGCCGTGGGGGAGGAGACCCAGTACTTC